This T cell receptor (beta chain) was captured by sequencing in a study of a mutant IDH1 vaccine in newly diagnosed glioma. Study in general: Vaccinations were initiated 4-6 weeks following radiotherapy alone, or were given together with temozolomide cycles.

Concerning this clone itself: Its antigen is undetermined.

Only in-frame clones appear in the TCRdb table, and some are missing; sequencing was by immunoSEQ multiplex PCR. Of about 67,000 clones listed, about 89% are singletons. This sample's time point: week 11, during vaccination. The vaccine gave 300 ug of a 20-mer mutant IDH1 peptide subcutaneously per dose. Each of the donors came in with new WHO grade 3 or 4 astrocytomas that were IDH1-mutant and ATRX-lost. CDR3 length: 15 amino acids. V lost 4 bases to trimming and J lost 2 bases; unmatched junction nucleotides: 3. Looked up from germline, CDR1 is SGHKS and CDR2 is YYEKEE (reference sequence). Material: PBMCs, obtained from a glioma patient whose treatment included an IDH1 peptide vaccine. V gene TRBV5-5 combines with J gene TRBJ2-7, with 13 bases fitting TRBD2. The receptor comes from a man in his forties with glioma. The CDR3 DNA is TGTGCCAGCAGCCAACTAGCGGGAGGGCCCTACGAGCAGTACTTC. This gives the protein CASSQLAGGPYEQYF.